The 22 T cell receptor beta chains in this list originate from one sample, sequenced in a study of metastatic and nonmetastatic thyroid tumors. Not a single patient had been given any form of treatment at any point before undergoing thyroid surgery. MiXCR reprocessed the PCR reads for TCRdb. The table lists some 5,500 clones, about 27% of them singletons. Sequencing input: adjacent normal tissue. The receptors derive from a female donor with papillary thyroid cancer or a benign thyroid nodule (not recorded which). Some clones in this sample may be carry-over from other donors' samples.

This clone was counted only a few times. This chain connects TRBV27 to TRBJ2-7; D is ambiguous. The V end lost 3 bases, the J end lost 6 bases, and 15 bases lay between the germline ends. This CDR3 has 14 residues. The germline V gene has CDR1 MNHEY and CDR2 SMNVEV (reference sequence). This CDR3 reads CASSLNTGKGEQYF. CDR3 bases: TGTGCCAGCAGTTTGAACACTGGGAAGGGCGAGCAGTACTTC.

The DNA for the CDR3 is TGTGCCAGCAGTTTGGCGGGAGGCACAGATACGCAGTATTTT. This codes for CASSLAGGTDTQYF. The chain couples TRBV6-1 to TRBJ2-3; 7 nucleotides line up with TRBD2. The V and J ends lost 5 bases and 1 base, in that order; junction bases with no gene match: 3. Germline V gene lookup returns CDR1 MNHNS and CDR2 SASEGT. The CDR3 runs 14 residues.

This clone is medium-sized in the sample. The chain recombines TRBV10-3 with TRBJ2-3; the D is unclear. The V end was cut by 0 bases, the J end by 4 bases, with 2 bases between. The germline V gene has CDR1 ENHRY and CDR2 SYGVKD. CDR3 length equals 12 residues. The CDR3 sequence is CAISESPDTQYF. CDR3 DNA sequence: TGTGCCATCAGTGAGTCACCAGATACGCAGTATTTT.

V usage is TRBV11-3 and J usage is TRBJ1-2, with 10 bases lining up with TRBD1. The CDR3 runs to 17 residues. Germline V gene lookup returns CDR1 SGHNT and CDR2 YENEEA. J lost 7 bases, V lost 1 base, and 12 bases had no gene match. CDR3 bases: TGTGCCAGCAGCTTAGGAAGACAGGGGGCGCAGGTAGCTGGCTACACCTTC. It codes for CASSLGRQGAQVAGYTF.

This clone has more than one count but fewer than ten. The rearrangement joins TRBV27 to TRBJ2-3; 9 bases are a match to TRBD2. The V segment lost 1 base and the J segment 1 base; nucleotides outside the gene matches: 6. The CDR3 has 17 amino acids. The germline V gene encodes CDR1 MNHEY and CDR2 SMNVEV (reference sequence). CDR3 bases: TGTGCCAGCAGTTTATTGGTAGCGGGAGCCGGCACAGATACGCAGTATTTT. This gives the protein CASSLLVAGAGTDTQYF.

With respect to this clone: The junction differs from germline at one of its ends, possibly a read error. The rearrangement links TRBV15 to TRBJ2-7, with D possibly matching TRBD1 (6 bases). The CDR3 extends over 16 amino acids. The germline V gene encodes CDR1 LNHNV and CDR2 YYDKDF (reference sequence). In nucleotides, the CDR3 is TGTGCCTCCAGCAGAGATGATGGGGACATGTCCTACGATCAGTACTTC. It translates to CASSRDDGDMSYDQYF.

This clone was detected only once. V gene TRBV7-9 combines with J gene TRBJ2-5; D is unresolved. From germline, CDR1 is SEHNR and CDR2 FQNEAQ (reference sequence). The CDR3 has 16 residues. The ends were cut back, 3 bases at V and 5 bases at J, with 19 bases in the middle. DNA for the CDR3: TGTGCCAGCAGCTTGTTGGCCAGCCCAGGACGGGAGACCCAGTACTTC. Protein product: CASSLLASPGRETQYF.

This clone was found many times. The CDR3 DNA sequence: TGTGCCAGCAGCGTAGGGGTGGGACTAGAAGGAAACATTCAGTACTTC. Translated: CASSVGVGLEGNIQYF. V gene TRBV9 combines with J gene TRBJ2-4; TRBD2 aligns across 8 bases. The CDR3 is made up of 16 amino acids. V lost 0 bases to trimming and J lost 6 bases; unmatched junction nucleotides: 8. Germline values: CDR1 SGDLS, CDR2 YYNGEE.

The chain combines TRBV5-1 with TRBJ2-7; TRBD2 matches at 12 bases. CDR1 is SGHRS and CDR2 is YFSETQ in the germline V gene. Trimming took 4 bases from V and 7 from J; bases not matched to a gene: 9. This CDR3 comprises 15 residues. CDR3 amino acids: CASSALAGGDWEQYF. The DNA of the CDR3 is TGCGCCAGCAGCGCTCTAGCGGGGGGGGACTGGGAGCAGTACTTC. The complete variable domain, with remaining parts taken from reference TRBV5-1 and TRBJ2-7, reads KAGVTQTPRYLIKTRGQQVTLSCSPISGHRSVSWYQQTPGQGLQFLFEYFSETQRNKGNFPGRFSGRQFSNSRSEMNVSTLELGDSALYLCASSALAGGDWEQYFGPGTRLTVT.

This clone has more than one count but fewer than ten. V and J are TRBV6-2 or TRBV6-3 and TRBJ2-3, with 9 bases identical to TRBD2. The CDR3 is 14 residues long. The germline V gene encodes CDR1 MNHEY and CDR2 SVGEGT. V lost 4 bases to trimming and J lost 5 bases; unmatched junction nucleotides: 4. The CDR3 loop reads CASSWGLAGDTQYF. CDR3 DNA: TGTGCCAGCAGTTGGGGACTAGCCGGAGATACGCAGTATTTT.

This rearrangement joins TRBV6-1 to TRBJ1-2, with D hard to call. Germline CDR1 reads MNHNS; CDR2 reads SASEGT. Trimming took off 11 bases at V and 5 bases at J, with 27 bases between the two ends. This CDR3 contains 16 residues. The CDR3 coding sequence is TGTGCCGGGGATTTATTCGGTGCGGATGAATTATATGGCTACACCTTC. It is translated as CAGDLFGADELYGYTF.

The chain has TRBV5-1 and TRBJ2-7; D unresolved. Trimming pared 4 bases from V and 2 bases from J, leaving 7 bases between. The CDR3 totals 12 residues. Germline lookup yields CDR1 SGHRS and CDR2 YFSETQ. CDR3 residues: CASSARPYEQYF. The DNA of the CDR3 is TGCGCCAGCAGCGCCCGGCCCTACGAGCAGTACTTC.

This clone was picked up many times. This chain uses TRBV4-3 with TRBJ2-2, with D unresolved. Trimming left V 0 bases short and J 8 bases short, with 7 bases between. The CDR3 is 13 residues long. Germline lookup yields CDR1 LGHNA and CDR2 YSLEER. The CDR3 coding sequence is TGCGCCAGCAGCCAAGATCGGATAGGGGAGCTGTTTTTT. Protein: CASSQDRIGELFF.

The chain combines TRBV6-1 with TRBJ1-2; TRBD1 agrees at 10 bases. The CDR3 spans 14 residues. The junction had 10 bases not matched to a gene; V was cut back by 8 bases and J by 7 bases. Germline values: CDR1 MNHNS, CDR2 SASEGT. The CDR3 DNA follows: TGTGCCAGCCCGACCGGGACAGGGGACGGTGGCTACACCTTC. It is translated as CASPTGTGDGGYTF.

The J gene is TRBJ2-3, the V gene TRBV2, with 14 bases matching TRBD2. J was trimmed by 6 bases and V by 6 bases; bases with no gene match: 11. The V gene's germline CDR1 is SNHLY and CDR2 FYNNEI. CDR3 length: 17 amino acids. CDR3 nucleotides: TGTGCCAGCAGGCCCCTGGGACTAGCGGGAGTAGGCGATACGCAGTATTTT. Its protein is CASRPLGLAGVGDTQYF.

Relative to its sample, this clone is medium-sized. The J gene is TRBJ1-2, the V gene TRBV30; unclear D gene. The CDR3 has 13 amino acids. Germline V gene data show CDR1 as GTSNPN and CDR2 as SVGIG (reference sequence). V was pared by 2 bases and J by 7 bases, with 14 bases between. CDR3 nucleotide sequence: TGTGCCTGGAGTAGAGGGATGAAATTTGGCTACACCTTC. Its protein is CAWSRGMKFGYTF. Filled out from reference TRBV30 and TRBJ1-2, the complete variable domain reads SQTIHQWPATLVQPVGSPLSLECTVEGTSNPNLYWYRQAAGRGLQLLFYSVGIGQISSEVPQNLSASRPQDRQFILSSKKLLLSDSGFYLCAWSRGMKFGYTFGSGTRLTVV.

The genes are TRBV6-2 or TRBV6-3 and TRBJ2-7, with D possibly matching TRBD2 (6 bases). V lost 4 bases, J lost 2 bases, and 12 bases lay in between. Germline V CDR1 and CDR2: MNHEY, SVGEGT. The CDR3 has 14 residues. This CDR3 is CASSSPSGAYEQYF. The CDR3 region has the DNA TGTGCCAGCAGTTCCCCGTCGGGGGCCTACGAGCAGTACTTC.

By share of the sample, this clone is medium-sized. The same CDR3 is also encoded by other DNA sequences in this sample. This sequence joins TRBV20-1 and TRBJ2-5; 7 bases agree with TRBD2. Per the germline V gene, CDR1 is DFQATT and CDR2 is SNEGSKA (reference sequence). V dropped 6 bases and J dropped 3; count of bases not matched to a gene: 10. The CDR3 is 14 amino acids. CDR3 region: CSADQASGKETQYF. The CDR3 nucleotides are TGCAGTGCCGACCAAGCTAGCGGAAAAGAGACCCAGTACTTC.

By proportion, this clone is medium-sized. The chain is built from TRBV7-2 and TRBJ2-5, with 9 bases fitting TRBD2. This CDR3 spans 13 amino acids. Trimming took 5 bases from V and 10 from J; bases not matched to a gene: 8. Per germline, CDR1 SGHTA and CDR2 FQGNSA. The CDR3 DNA reads TGTGCCAGCAGCACCTCGACTAGCGGAGTCCAGTACTTC. It yields the protein CASSTSTSGVQYF.

Only a few counts were recorded for this clone. The chain carries TRBV6-1 and TRBJ2-7; tentative D call: TRBD1 (5 bases). There are 13 residues in the CDR3. The germline gives CDR1 MNHNS, CDR2 SASEGT. Deletions cut 5 bases from V and 3 bases from J, with 11 bases between. CDR3 coding DNA: TGTGCCAGCAGTCCCACCCAGGGCTACGAGCAGTACTTC. The encoded protein is CASSPTQGYEQYF.

The chain couples TRBV20-1 to TRBJ2-1; the match to TRBD1 covers 7 bases. V was pared by 0 bases and J by 5 bases, with 7 bases of the junction left unmatched. The germline V gene has CDR1 DFQATT and CDR2 SNEGSKA (reference sequence). The CDR3 extends over 15 amino acids. In DNA, the CDR3 is TGCAGTGCTAGAGACCAAATAGGGGGCAACAATGAGCAGTTCTTC. Residues: CSARDQIGGNNEQFF.

By share, this clone ranks as large. This chain uses TRBV28 with TRBJ1-3, with D possibly TRBD1 on 6 matching bases. In germline, CDR1 is MDHEN, CDR2 SYDVKM. The CDR3 is made up of 16 amino acids. V lost 6 bases, J lost 0 bases, and 15 bases lay in between. Written as DNA, the CDR3 is TGTGCCAGCAGCTTACATCAGGGGAGCTCTGGAAACACCATATATTTT. Protein sequence: CASSLHQGSSGNTIYF.